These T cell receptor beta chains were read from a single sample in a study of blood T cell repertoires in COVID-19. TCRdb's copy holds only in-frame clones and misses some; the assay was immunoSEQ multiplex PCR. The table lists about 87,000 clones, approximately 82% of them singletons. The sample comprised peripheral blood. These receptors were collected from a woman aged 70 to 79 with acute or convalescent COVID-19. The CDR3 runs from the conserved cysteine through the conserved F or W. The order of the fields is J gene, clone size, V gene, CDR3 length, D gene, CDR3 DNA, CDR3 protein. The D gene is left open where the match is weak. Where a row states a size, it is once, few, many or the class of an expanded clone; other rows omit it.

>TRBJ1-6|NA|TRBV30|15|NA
TGTGCCTGGAGTGTATCCAGAGGTGATAATTCACCCCTCCACTTT
CAWSVSRGDNSPLHF
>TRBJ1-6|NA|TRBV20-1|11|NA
TGCAGGGGGGGATCTAATTCACCCCTCCACTTT
CRGGSNSPLHF
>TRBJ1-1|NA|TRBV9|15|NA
TGTGCCAGCAGCCCGCCGGGGGTTGTGAGTGCTGAAGCTTTCTTT
CASSPPGVVSAEAFF
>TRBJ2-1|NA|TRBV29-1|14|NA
TGCAGCGTGAAGGAGGGGGCGGGGAACTATGAGCAGTTCTTC
CSVKEGAGNYEQFF
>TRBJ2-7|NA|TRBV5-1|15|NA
TGCGCCAGCAGCTTGGGAACAGGGAGCTCCTACGAGCAGTACTTC
CASSLGTGSSYEQYF
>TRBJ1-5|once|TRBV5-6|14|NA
TGTGCCAGCAGCTTAGGGGGATTCAATCAGCCCCAGCATTTT
CASSLGGFNQPQHF
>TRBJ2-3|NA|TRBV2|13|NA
TGTGCCAGCAGACCAGGTGTCGGGGAGACGCAGTATTTT
CASRPGVGETQYF
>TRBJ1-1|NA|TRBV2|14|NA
TGTGCCAGCAGTGGAAGCAGGGTGAACACTGAAGCTTTCTTT
CASSGSRVNTEAFF
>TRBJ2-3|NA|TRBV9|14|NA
TGTGCCAGCAGCGTAGAAATACTCACAGATACGCAGTATTTT
CASSVEILTDTQYF
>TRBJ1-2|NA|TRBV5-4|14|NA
TGTGCCAGCAGCTTGGCCCGGTCTAACTATGGCTACACCTTC
CASSLARSNYGYTF